This T cell receptor (beta chain) was recovered during a study of CD8+CD57+ T cells in acquired aplastic anemia. About the research overall: Across the sorted CD4+ and CD8+ cells, DNA amounts averaged roughly 3 ug. Findings and limits, study-wide: The same twenty-nine CD8+ CDR3 sequences occurred in patients and in controls. A significant difference in CD8+ Simpson's diversity between patients and controls was not found.

Genomic DNA provided the template from which TCR beta VDJ and CDR3 profiles were obtained. One entry per CDR3 protein, called by TCRdb with MiXCR from the reads. In the table there are about 110,000 distinct CDR3 sequences, around half of which are singletons. V dropped 0 bases and J dropped 6 bases, with 6 bases sitting between them. The CDR3 runs 13 residues. Germline loops: CDR1 LNHNV, CDR2 YYDKDF (reference sequence). A word on this clonotype: Its antigen is currently unknown.

The sequencing input was sorted CD4+, CD8+, or CD8+CD57+ T cells (not recorded which) from PBMCs. This chain joins TRBV15 and TRBJ2-1; D possibly uses TRBD1 or TRBD2 (5 bases each). The TCR was taken from a human donor in good health, serving as a control. The CDR3 reads CATSRDGGNEQFF. The CDR3 bases are TGTGCCACCAGCAGAGATGGGGGCAATGAGCAGTTCTTC.